These T cell receptor beta chains were read from a single sample in a study of CD8+CD57+ T cells in acquired aplastic anemia. TCRdb reanalysed the reads using MiXCR and keeps one entry per CDR3 protein. This sample yields just over 450,000 distinct CDR3 sequences, of which around 30% are seen a single time; 0.7% to 1% belongs to the top ten. Sequencing input: sorted CD4+, CD8+, or CD8+CD57+ T cells (not recorded which) from PBMCs. The receptors here all came from a human donor with aplastic anemia. Both conserved end residues are part of each CDR3.

V gene,J gene,CDR3 protein
TRBV7-6,TRBJ2-5,CASSLVGLAGRQETQYF
TRBV29-1,TRBJ2-7,CSVPTSHVHEQYF
TRBV10-3,TRBJ2-7,CAIRQAGYEQYF
TRBV10-3,TRBJ1-6,CASSYSGGRPNSPLHF
TRBV4-2,TRBJ1-5,CASSQGVRSNQPQHF
TRBV11-1,TRBJ2-7,CASSLDQGLARGEQYF
TRBV2,TRBJ1-5,CASTLGGGENQPQHF
TRBV30,TRBJ1-1,CAWSDRDTEAFF
TRBV20-1,TRBJ2-7,CSASVRLGGEGNEQYF
TRBV4-1,TRBJ2-1,CASSPWWGYNEQFF
TRBV11-2,TRBJ2-5,CASSSRRTGWYQETQYF
TRBV4-3,TRBJ2-7,CASSQDLRGRYEQYF
TRBV27,TRBJ1-6,CASKGSYNSPLHF
TRBV28,TRBJ1-2,CASREGQAGEGYTF
TRBV30,TRBJ2-2,CAWVGLVAGELFF
TRBV6-5,TRBJ2-1,CASSYVGEQFF
TRBV7-7,TRBJ1-1,CASSAGTGTEAFF
TRBV13,TRBJ1-1,CASSLGNGANTEAFF
TRBV6-2/TRBV6-3,TRBJ1-5,CASSRAGVGQPQHF
TRBV4-1,TRBJ2-1,CASSQVGLAAYNEQFF
TRBV5-1,TRBJ2-2,CASSLFSSVGGELFF
TRBV10-3,TRBJ2-1,CASIMDSYNEQFF
TRBV15,TRBJ1-6,CATSRRVGGGPLHF
TRBV7-8,TRBJ2-2,CASSLSLAGPTGELFF
TRBV19,TRBJ1-5,CASSPTRSNQPQHF
TRBV7-9,TRBJ2-5,CASSLDGGKQETQYF
TRBV7-2,TRBJ2-3,CASSLGVYTQYF
TRBV20-1,TRBJ2-7,CSGGGLTSYEQYF
TRBV20-1,TRBJ2-5,CSAREYFRGETQYF
TRBV9,TRBJ2-5,CASSGGDRTQETQYF
TRBV19,TRBJ1-2,CASSETAPYGYTF
TRBV20-1,TRBJ1-6,CSARGGGADSHSPLHF
TRBV15,TRBJ2-2,CATSRAGRTGELFF
TRBV2,TRBJ1-6,CASSEDRDNSPLHF
TRBV3-1,TRBJ2-1,CASSPMLSSGGDYNEQFF
TRBV9,TRBJ2-1,CASGVDQGGNEQFF
TRBV10-1,TRBJ2-7,CASRSVDRDSGEQYF
TRBV13,TRBJ2-3,CASSAPLLDTQYF
TRBV19,TRBJ1-2,CASSIDHLGRKGLDYGYTF
TRBV20-1,TRBJ2-3,CSASTRLENTQYF
TRBV12-5,TRBJ2-1,CASGLVIGQGNNNEQFF
TRBV5-1,TRBJ2-5,CASRLQGPHFRETQYF
TRBV20-1,TRBJ2-1,CSAEGGQGSYNEQFF
TRBV7-8,TRBJ2-1,CASSLISRTYNEQFF
TRBV20-1,TRBJ2-5,CSATQGSTETQYF
TRBV2,TRBJ1-6,CASATGTSYNSPLHF
TRBV9,TRBJ2-2,CASSVGLGYTGELFF
TRBV7-3,TRBJ2-1,CASSFLSEQFF
TRBV7-2,TRBJ1-1,CASSLVVGSGTEAFF
TRBV24-1,TRBJ1-2,CAGGDREDQLYGYTF
TRBV19,TRBJ1-3,CAWNPLSGNTIYF
TRBV11-2,TRBJ2-1,CASSPRLSGSYNEQFF
TRBV29-1,TRBJ2-6,CSATGGNSGANVLTF
TRBV20-1,TRBJ1-6,CSARTLSSYNSPLHF